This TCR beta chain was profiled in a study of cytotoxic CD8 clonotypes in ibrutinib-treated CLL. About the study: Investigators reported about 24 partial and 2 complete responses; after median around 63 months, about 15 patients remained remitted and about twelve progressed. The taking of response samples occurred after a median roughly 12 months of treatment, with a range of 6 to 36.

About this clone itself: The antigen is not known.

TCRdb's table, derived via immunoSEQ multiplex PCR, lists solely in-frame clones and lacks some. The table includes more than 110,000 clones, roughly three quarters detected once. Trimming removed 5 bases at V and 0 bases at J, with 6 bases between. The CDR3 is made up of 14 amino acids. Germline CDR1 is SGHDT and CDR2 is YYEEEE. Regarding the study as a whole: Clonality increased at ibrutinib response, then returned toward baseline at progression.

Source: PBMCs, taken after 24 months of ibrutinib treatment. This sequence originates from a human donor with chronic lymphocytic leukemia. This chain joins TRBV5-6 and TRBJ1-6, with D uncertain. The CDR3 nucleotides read TGTGCCAGCAGGCCGGGCTCCTATAATTCACCCCTCCACTTT. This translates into CASRPGSYNSPLHF.